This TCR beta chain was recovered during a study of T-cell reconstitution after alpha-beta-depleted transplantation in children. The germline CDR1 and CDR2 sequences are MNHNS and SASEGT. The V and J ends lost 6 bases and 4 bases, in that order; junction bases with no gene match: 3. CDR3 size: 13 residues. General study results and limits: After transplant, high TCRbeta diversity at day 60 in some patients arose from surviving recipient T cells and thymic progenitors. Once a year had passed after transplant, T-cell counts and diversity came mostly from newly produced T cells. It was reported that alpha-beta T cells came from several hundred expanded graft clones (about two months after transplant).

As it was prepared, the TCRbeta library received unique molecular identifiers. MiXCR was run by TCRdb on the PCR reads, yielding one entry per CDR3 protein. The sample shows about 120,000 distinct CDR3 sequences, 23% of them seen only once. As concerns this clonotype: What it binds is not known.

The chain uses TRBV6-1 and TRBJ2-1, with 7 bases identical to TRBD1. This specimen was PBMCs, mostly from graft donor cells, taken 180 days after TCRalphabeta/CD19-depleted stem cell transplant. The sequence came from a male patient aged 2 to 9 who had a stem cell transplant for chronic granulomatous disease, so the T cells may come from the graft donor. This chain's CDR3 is CASRRQGYNEQFF. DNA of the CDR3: TGTGCCAGCAGGCGACAGGGTTACAATGAGCAGTTCTTC.